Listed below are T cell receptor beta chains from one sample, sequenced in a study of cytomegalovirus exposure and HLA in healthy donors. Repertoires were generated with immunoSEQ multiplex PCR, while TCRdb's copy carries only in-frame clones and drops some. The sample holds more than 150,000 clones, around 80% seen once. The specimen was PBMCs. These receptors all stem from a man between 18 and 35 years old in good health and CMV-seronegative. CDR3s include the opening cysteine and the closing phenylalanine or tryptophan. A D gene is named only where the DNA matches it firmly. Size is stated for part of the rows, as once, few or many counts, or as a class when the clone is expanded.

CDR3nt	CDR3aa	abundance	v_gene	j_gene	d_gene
TGTGCCACCAGCAGAGATGGGAGGTCCAGCTCCTACGAGCAGTACTTC	CATSRDGRSSSYEQYF	-	TRBV15	TRBJ2-7	-
TGTGCCAGCAGCTACCCGGCAGGGGCTAATTCACCCCTCCACTTT	CASSYPAGANSPLHF	few	TRBV9	TRBJ1-6	-
TGTGCCAGTAGTATGGGCAGGAGGCGCTCTGGAAACACCATATATTTT	CASSMGRRRSGNTIYF	-	TRBV19	TRBJ1-3	-
TGTGCCAGCAGCCAGTGGCCAGGGATTCAGCCCCAGCATTTT	CASSQWPGIQPQHF	-	TRBV27	TRBJ1-5	-
TGTGCCAGCAGCTTAGATTGGTCAGGCGAAGCTTTCTTT	CASSLDWSGEAFF	once	TRBV7-2	TRBJ1-1	-
TGTGCCAGCAGCTTGGTGCGGACAGGGGGCGGGGAGACCCAGTACTTC	CASSLVRTGGGETQYF	-	TRBV5-6	TRBJ2-5	TRBD1
TGTGCCAGCAGCAGAATCAAGAATCAGCCCCAGCATTTT	CASSRIKNQPQHF	once	TRBV27	TRBJ1-5	-
TGCAGCGCTACATGGACTAGCGGGACCACAGATACGCAGTATTTT	CSATWTSGTTDTQYF	-	TRBV29-1	TRBJ2-3	TRBD2
TGTGCCAGCAGGGATCCGGGACATGACTATGGCTACACCTTC	CASRDPGHDYGYTF	-	TRBV6-1	TRBJ1-2	-
TGTGCCAGCAGACGACAGGAAGCAACTAATGAAAAACTGTTTTTT	CASRRQEATNEKLFF	few	TRBV6-1	TRBJ1-4	-
TGTGCCAGCAGCCAAGTGACAGGGAAAGCAAGAAACTATGGCTACACCTTC	CASSQVTGKARNYGYTF	-	TRBV14	TRBJ1-2	TRBD1
TGTGCCAGCAGTGGCGGGATAGGGGGGGCCTCCTACGAGCAGTACTTC	CASSGGIGGASYEQYF	-	TRBV6-6	TRBJ2-7	-
TGTGCCATCAGTGACACCGGGGGGACAGATACGCAGTATTTT	CAISDTGGTDTQYF	-	TRBV10-3	TRBJ2-3	TRBD2
TGTGCCTGGAGCCCGACAGGGCTGGGAAACACCATATATTTT	CAWSPTGLGNTIYF	-	TRBV30	TRBJ1-3	TRBD1
TGCGCCAGCAGCCAAGCGTGGATCGCGGCCTACGAGCAGTACTTC	CASSQAWIAAYEQYF	-	TRBV4-3	TRBJ2-7	-
TGTGCCAGCAGTACAGGGAACATTCAGCCCCAGCATTTT	CASSTGNIQPQHF	-	TRBV27	TRBJ1-5	-